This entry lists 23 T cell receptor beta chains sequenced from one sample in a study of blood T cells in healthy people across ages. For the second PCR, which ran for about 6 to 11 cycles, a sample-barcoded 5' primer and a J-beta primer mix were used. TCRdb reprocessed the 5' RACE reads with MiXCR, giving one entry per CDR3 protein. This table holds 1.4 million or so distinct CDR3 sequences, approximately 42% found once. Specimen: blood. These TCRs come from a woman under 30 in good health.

The CDR3: CASSLSQGASTEAFF. CDR3 DNA: TGTGCCAGCAGCCTATCTCAGGGGGCAAGCACTGAAGCTTTCTTT. V gene TRBV13 combines with J gene TRBJ1-1; 8 bases line up with TRBD1. Germline V gives CDR1 PRHDT, CDR2 FYEKMQ (reference sequence). The CDR3 is 15 residues long. Trimming took 5 bases from V and 4 from J; bases not matched to a gene: 9. The full variable domain, its missing parts supplied by reference TRBV13 and TRBJ1-1, is AAGVIQSPRHLIKEKRETATLKCYPIPRHDTVYWYQQGPGQDPQFLISFYEKMQSDKGSIPDRFSAQQFSDYHSELNMSSLELGDSALYFCASSLSQGASTEAFFGQGTRLTVV.

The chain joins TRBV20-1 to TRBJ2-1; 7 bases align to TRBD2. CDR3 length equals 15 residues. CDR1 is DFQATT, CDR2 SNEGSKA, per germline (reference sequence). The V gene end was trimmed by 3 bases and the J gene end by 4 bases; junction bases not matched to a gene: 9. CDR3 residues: CSAREAGTAYNEQFF. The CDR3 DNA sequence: TGCAGTGCTAGGGAAGCGGGGACCGCTTACAATGAGCAGTTCTTC.

The CDR3 DNA reads TGTGCCAGCAGCTTAGCGGCCGGTGCTGGGGCCAACGTCCTGACTTTC. This encodes CASSLAAGAGANVLTF. This rearrangement joins TRBV7-2 to TRBJ2-6; D remains unclear. CDR1 is SGHTA and CDR2 is FQGNSA in the germline V gene. V was cut by 0 bases and J by 2 bases, with 8 bases left in between. CDR3 size: 16 residues.

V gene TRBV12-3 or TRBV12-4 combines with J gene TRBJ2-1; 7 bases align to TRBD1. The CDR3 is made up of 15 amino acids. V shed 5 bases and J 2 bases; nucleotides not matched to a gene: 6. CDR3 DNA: TGTGCCAGCAGTGCCCAGGGGGTGGCCTACAATGAGCAGTTCTTC. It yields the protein CASSAQGVAYNEQFF.

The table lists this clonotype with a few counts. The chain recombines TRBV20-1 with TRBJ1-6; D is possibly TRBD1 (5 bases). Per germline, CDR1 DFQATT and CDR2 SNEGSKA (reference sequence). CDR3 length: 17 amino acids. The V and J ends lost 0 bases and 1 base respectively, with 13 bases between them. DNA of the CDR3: TGCAGTGCTAGAGACCCTGACAGTTATTCCTATAATTCACCCCTCCACTTT. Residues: CSARDPDSYSYNSPLHF.

CDR3 sequence reads: CASSFSPGGNYEQYF. For the CDR3, the DNA is TGTGCCAGCAGTTTCTCACCCGGGGGTAATTACGAGCAGTACTTC. The chain joins TRBV27 to TRBJ2-7, with D maybe TRBD2 (6 bases). V lost 3 bases, J lost 4 bases, and 16 bases lay in between. This CDR3 region has 15 residues. The germline V gene encodes CDR1 MNHEY and CDR2 SMNVEV (reference sequence).

In DNA, the CDR3 is TGCGCCAGCAGCCAAGCACCTCCCGGGGGCGGGGATGAGCAGTTCTTC. This sequence encodes CASSQAPPGGGDEQFF. This chain joins TRBV4-3 and TRBJ2-1; D assignment may be TRBD1 or TRBD2 (6 bases each). The CDR3 covers 16 residues. The germline gives CDR1 LGHNA, CDR2 YSLEER. V dropped 1 base and J dropped 8 bases, with 18 bases sitting between them.

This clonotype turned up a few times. The DNA for the CDR3 is TGTGCCAGCAAGGCACAGGGGGCTGAGGAGACCCAGTACTTC. Encoded protein: CASKAQGAEETQYF. The chain has TRBV28 and TRBJ2-5; the match to TRBD1 covers 9 bases. The CDR3 length is 14 residues. Germline V gene lookup returns CDR1 MDHEN and CDR2 SYDVKM. J gave up 5 bases and V 7 bases, and 8 bases lay outside the gene matches. The variable domain in full, with the rest retrieved from reference TRBV28 and TRBJ2-5, is DVKVTQSSRYLVKRTGEKVFLECVQDMDHENMFWYRQDPGLGLRLIYFSYDVKMKEKGDIPEGYSVSREKKERFSLILESASTNQTSMYLCASKAQGAEETQYFGPGTRLLVL.

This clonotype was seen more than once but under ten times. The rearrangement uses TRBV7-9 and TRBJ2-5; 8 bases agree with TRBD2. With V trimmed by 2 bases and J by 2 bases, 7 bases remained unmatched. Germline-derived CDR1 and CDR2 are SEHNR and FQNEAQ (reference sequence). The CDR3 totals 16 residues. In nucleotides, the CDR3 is TGTGCCAGCAGCTTAAAAGTTAGCGGGGAGCAAGAGACCCAGTACTTC. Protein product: CASSLKVSGEQETQYF.

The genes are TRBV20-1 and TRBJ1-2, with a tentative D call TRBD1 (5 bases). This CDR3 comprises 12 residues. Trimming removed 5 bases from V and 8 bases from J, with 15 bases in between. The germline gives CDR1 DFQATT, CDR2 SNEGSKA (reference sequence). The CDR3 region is CSARDGSLGYTF. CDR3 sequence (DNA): TGCAGTGCTCGGGACGGATCCCTGGGCTACACCTTC.

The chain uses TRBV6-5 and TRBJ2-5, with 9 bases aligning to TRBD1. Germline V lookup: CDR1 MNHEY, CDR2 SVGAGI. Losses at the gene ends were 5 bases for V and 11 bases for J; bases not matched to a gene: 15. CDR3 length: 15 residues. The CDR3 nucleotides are TGTGCCAGCAGTGCTGACAGGGGGACCTACAATGAGCAGTACTTC. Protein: CASSADRGTYNEQYF.

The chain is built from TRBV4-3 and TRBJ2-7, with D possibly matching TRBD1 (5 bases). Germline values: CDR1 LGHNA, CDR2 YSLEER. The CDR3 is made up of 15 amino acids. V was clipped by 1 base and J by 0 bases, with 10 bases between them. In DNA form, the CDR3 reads TGCGCCAGCAGCCAAGGCGACAGCCACTCCTACGAGCAGTACTTC. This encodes CASSQGDSHSYEQYF.

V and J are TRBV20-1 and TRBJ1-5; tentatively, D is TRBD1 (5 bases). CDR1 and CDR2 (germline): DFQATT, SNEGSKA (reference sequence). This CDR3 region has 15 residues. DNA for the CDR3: TGCAGGGAATCCGGGACCCCAACGGGCAATCAGCCCCAGCATTTT. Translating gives CRESGTPTGNQPQHF.

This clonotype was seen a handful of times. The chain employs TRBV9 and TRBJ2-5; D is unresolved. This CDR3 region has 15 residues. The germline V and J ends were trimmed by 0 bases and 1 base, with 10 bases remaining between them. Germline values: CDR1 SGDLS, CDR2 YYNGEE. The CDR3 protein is CASSVEGRSQETQYF. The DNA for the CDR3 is TGTGCCAGCAGCGTAGAGGGCAGGAGCCAAGAGACCCAGTACTTC.

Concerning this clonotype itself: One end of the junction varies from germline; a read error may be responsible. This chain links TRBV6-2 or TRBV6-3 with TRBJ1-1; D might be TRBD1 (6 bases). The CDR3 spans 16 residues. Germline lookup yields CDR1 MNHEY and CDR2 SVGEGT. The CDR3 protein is CACSYSRQVMNTEAFF. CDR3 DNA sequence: TGTGCCTGCAGTTACTCCCGACAGGTCATGAACACTGAAGCTTTCTTT.

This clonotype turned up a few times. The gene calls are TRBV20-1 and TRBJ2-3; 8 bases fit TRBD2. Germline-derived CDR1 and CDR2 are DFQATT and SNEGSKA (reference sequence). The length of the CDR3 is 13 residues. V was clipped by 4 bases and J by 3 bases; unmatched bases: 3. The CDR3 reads CSAIASGTDTQYF. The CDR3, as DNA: TGCAGTGCTATTGCTAGCGGGACAGATACGCAGTATTTT.

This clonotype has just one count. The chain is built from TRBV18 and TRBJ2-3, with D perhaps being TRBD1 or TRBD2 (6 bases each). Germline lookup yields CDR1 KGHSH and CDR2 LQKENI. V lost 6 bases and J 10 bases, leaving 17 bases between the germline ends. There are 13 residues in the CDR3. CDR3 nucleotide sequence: TGTGCCAGCTCCCCCGGGGGCAGGGTGGCGCAGTATTTT. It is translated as CASSPGGRVAQYF.

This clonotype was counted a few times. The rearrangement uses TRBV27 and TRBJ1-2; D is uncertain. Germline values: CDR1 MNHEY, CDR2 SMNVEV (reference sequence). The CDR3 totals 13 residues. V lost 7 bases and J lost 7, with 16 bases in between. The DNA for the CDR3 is TGTGCCAGCATCTCAGCACGGCCGGTTGGCTACACCTTC. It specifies CASISARPVGYTF.

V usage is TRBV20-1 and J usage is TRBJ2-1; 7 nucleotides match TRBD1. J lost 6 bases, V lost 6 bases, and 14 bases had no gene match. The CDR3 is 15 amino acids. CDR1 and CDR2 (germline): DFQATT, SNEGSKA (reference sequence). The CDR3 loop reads CSAVDRATLVNEQFF. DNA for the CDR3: TGCAGTGCGGTAGACAGGGCCACCCTGGTCAATGAGCAGTTCTTC.

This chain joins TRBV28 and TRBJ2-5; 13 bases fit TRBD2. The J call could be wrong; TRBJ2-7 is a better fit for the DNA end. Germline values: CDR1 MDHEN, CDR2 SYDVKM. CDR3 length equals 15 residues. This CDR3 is CASSLRTSGSGEQYF. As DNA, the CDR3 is TGTGCCAGCAGTTTACGGACTAGCGGGAGTGGCGAGCAGTACTTC.

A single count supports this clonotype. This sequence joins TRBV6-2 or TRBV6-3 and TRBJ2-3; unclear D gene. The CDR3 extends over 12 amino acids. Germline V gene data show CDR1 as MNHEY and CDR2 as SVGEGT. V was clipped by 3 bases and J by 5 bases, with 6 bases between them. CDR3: CASSYLEDTQYF. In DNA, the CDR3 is TGTGCCAGCAGTTATCTGGAAGATACGCAGTATTTT.

The CDR3 nucleotides are TGTGCCAGCAGCACCAGACATATGGGGGCTCGTAATCAGCCCCAGCATTTT. Protein sequence: CASSTRHMGARNQPQHF. The gene calls are TRBV7-9 and TRBJ1-5, with D possibly matching TRBD1 (6 bases). This CDR3 has 17 residues. Trimming shortened V by 5 bases and J by 4 bases, and 21 bases separated the two germline ends. Germline V gene sequence: CDR1 SEHNR, CDR2 FQNEAQ (reference sequence).

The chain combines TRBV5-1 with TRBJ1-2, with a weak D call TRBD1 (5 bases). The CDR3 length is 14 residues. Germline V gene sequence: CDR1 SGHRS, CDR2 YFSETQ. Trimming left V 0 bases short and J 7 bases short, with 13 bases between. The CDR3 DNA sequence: TGCGCCAGCAGCTTGGACAGGCGCACAGGTGGCTACACCTTC. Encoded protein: CASSLDRRTGGYTF.